The 23 T cell receptor beta chains presented below share a single source sample, sequenced in a study of Graves' ophthalmopathy and Graves' hyperthyroidism. Using RNA transcripts, the TCR beta CDR3 regions were amplified. HTBI-primed first-round RT-PCR preceded second-round multiplex PCR. TCRdb re-analysed the multiplex PCR reads in MiXCR, keeping a single row per CDR3 protein. The table includes just over 600,000 distinct CDR3 sequences, approximately 22% detected once. Material: peripheral blood. The origin of the receptors is a woman under 30 with stable Graves' hyperthyroidism. Some clones in this sample may be carry-over from other donors' samples.

In the case of this clonotype: This CDR3 fails to terminate in the conserved phenylalanine or tryptophan, so it likely reflects a read error. The chain joins TRBV4-1 to TRBJ1-5; D possibly corresponds to TRBD1 (5 bases). CDR3 length: 17 amino acids. The germline V gene has CDR1 MGHRA and CDR2 YSYEKL. The V end lost 4 bases, the J end lost 2 bases, and 18 bases lay between the germline ends. In DNA, the CDR3 is TGCGCCAGCAGCCCCATGGCAACGGGGCTGGGCAATCAGCCCCAGCATGTT. It specifies CASSPMATGLGNQPQHV.

This clonotype was observed a handful of times. The chain recombines TRBV6-1 with TRBJ1-1; the D is unclear. Germline lookup yields CDR1 MNHNS and CDR2 SASEGT. The CDR3 is made up of 13 amino acids. The germline V and J ends were trimmed by 5 bases and 7 bases, with 14 bases remaining between them. The CDR3 reads CASSLTGSREAFF. DNA for the CDR3: TGTGCCAGCAGTCTTACCGGGTCCCGTGAAGCTTTCTTT.

The table lists this clonotype with many counts. The chain carries TRBV30 and TRBJ2-6, with D possibly TRBD1 on 7 matching bases. The V and J ends lost 3 bases and 2 bases respectively, with 11 bases between them. The CDR3 extends over 15 amino acids. The germline V gene has CDR1 GTSNPN and CDR2 SVGIG (reference sequence). CDR3 nucleotides: TGTGCCTGGAGCAGGGGGGACCCTGGGGCCAACGTCCTGACTTTC. Protein: CAWSRGDPGANVLTF.

This clonotype appeared many times. This chain links TRBV3-1 with TRBJ1-6, with a tentative D call TRBD1 (5 bases). The germline V gene has CDR1 LGHDT and CDR2 YNNKEL (reference sequence). The CDR3 covers 17 residues. Trimming stripped 2 bases from V and 0 bases from J, with 11 bases between. The CDR3 DNA reads TGTGCCAGCAGCCAAACAGGCGTGAGCTCCTATAATTCACCCCTCCACTTT. This codes for CASSQTGVSSYNSPLHF.

The V call is TRBV9, the J call TRBJ1-5; 8 bases map to TRBD1. With 6 bases clipped from V and 8 bases from J, the junction kept 7 bases outside the gene matches. Germline CDR1 reads SGDLS; CDR2 reads YYNGEE. The length of the CDR3 is 13 residues. The CDR3 DNA is TGTGCCAGCAACCGGGTACAGGGGGAGCCCCAGCATTTT. This sequence encodes CASNRVQGEPQHF.

V usage is TRBV20-1 and J usage is TRBJ2-5, with D tentatively TRBD2 (6 bases). Between the trimmed V and J ends, which lost 2 bases and 4 bases, there was a span of 11 bases. Germline values: CDR1 DFQATT, CDR2 SNEGSKA (reference sequence). The CDR3 contains 13 residues. The CDR3 here is CSARFRGIETQYF. CDR3 nucleotide sequence: TGCAGTGCTAGATTCCGCGGGATAGAGACCCAGTACTTC.

This chain connects TRBV25-1 to TRBJ1-6; D unclear. Germline CDR1 and CDR2: MGHDK and SYGVNS. CDR3 length: 14 amino acids. V was pared by 2 bases and J by 4 bases, with 6 bases between. The CDR3 coding sequence is TGTGCCAGCAGTGAAGGGCTGTATAATTCACCCCTCCACTTT. Translated: CASSEGLYNSPLHF.

At least ten counts were recorded for this clonotype. The chain employs TRBV27 and TRBJ1-6; D is uncertain. V was shortened by 3 bases and J by 0 bases, with 15 bases between the two germline ends. The CDR3 runs to 18 residues. The germline V gene has CDR1 MNHEY and CDR2 SMNVEV (reference sequence). CDR3 sequence: CASSFIAVQSSYNSPLHF. For the CDR3, the DNA is TGTGCCAGCAGTTTTATCGCGGTTCAGAGCTCCTATAATTCACCCCTCCACTTT.

This clonotype was seen many times. V is TRBV27 and J is TRBJ2-7; 7 bases fit TRBD1. Germline V CDR1 and CDR2: MNHEY, SMNVEV (reference sequence). CDR3 length equals 14 residues. The trim removed 3 bases at V and 4 bases at J, leaving 6 bases unmatched. The CDR3 DNA follows: TGTGCCAGCAGTTTTTGGGCAGGGGGTTACGAGCAGTACTTC. Translated, it gives CASSFWAGGYEQYF.

With regard to this clonotype: A much larger clone is a single base away; this may be a read error. The chain links TRBV7-2 to TRBJ1-1, with D maybe TRBD1 (5 bases). This CDR3 has 15 residues. In germline, CDR1 is SGHTA, CDR2 FQGNSA. CDR3 bases: TGTGCCCGCAGACCGAACCACCGGGACAACACTGAAGCTTTCTTT. Translated, it gives CARRPNHRDNTEAFF.

The chain recombines TRBV19 with TRBJ1-1; D uncertain. The CDR3 extends over 15 amino acids. Germline CDR1 LNHDA, CDR2 SQIVND (reference sequence). Trimming took off 3 bases at V and 0 bases at J, with 11 bases between the two ends. For the CDR3, the DNA is TGTGCCAGTAGTATGGTGGAATCGTTGAACACTGAAGCTTTCTTT. Translation gives CASSMVESLNTEAFF.

The chain uses TRBV28 and TRBJ2-7, with 10 bases matching TRBD1. Per germline, CDR1 MDHEN and CDR2 SYDVKM. With V trimmed by 3 bases and J by 2 bases, 10 bases remained unmatched. The CDR3 runs to 17 residues. CDR3 loop: CASSFEGTGEPTYEQYF. CDR3 coding DNA: TGTGCCAGCAGTTTTGAGGGGACAGGGGAACCAACCTACGAGCAGTACTTC. The whole variable domain, filled in from reference TRBV28 and TRBJ2-7, reads DVKVTQSSRYLVKRTGEKVFLECVQDMDHENMFWYRQDPGLGLRLIYFSYDVKMKEKGDIPEGYSVSREKKERFSLILESASTNQTSMYLCASSFEGTGEPTYEQYFGPGTRLTVT.

As for this clonotype: Without the conserved terminal phenylalanine or tryptophan, this CDR3 likely stems from a read error. J is TRBJ2-2 and V is TRBV24-1, with D unclear. The CDR3 totals 13 residues. With 3 bases removed from V and 6 bases from J, the gap between germline ends came to 7 bases. CDR1 KGHDR and CDR2 SFDVKD come from the germline V gene. CDR3 DNA sequence: TGTGCCACCAGTGATCCCTCACCCGGGGAGCTGTTTCTT. This translates into CATSDPSPGELFL.

The count of this clonotype is one. The junction departs from germline at one end; a sequencing error may be responsible. In DNA, the CDR3 is TGTGCCACCAGTGACAGGCGCTCTAGAAACACCATATATTTT. This sequence encodes CATSDRRSRNTIYF. The rearrangement links TRBV24-1 to TRBJ1-3, with unresolved D. This CDR3 is built from 14 residues. The germline gives CDR1 KGHDR, CDR2 SFDVKD.

This clonotype was seen only a few times. The rearrangement joins TRBV6-5 to TRBJ1-2; TRBD1 is a possible D gene (6 bases). Trimming pared 2 bases from V and 2 bases from J, leaving 12 bases between. Looked up from germline, CDR1 is MNHEY and CDR2 is SVGAGI. This CDR3 is built from 15 residues. CDR3 in amino acids: CASSYVPGANYGYTF. The CDR3 nucleotides are TGTGCCAGCAGTTACGTTCCGGGGGCGAACTATGGCTACACCTTC.

This clonotype occurred many times. The rearrangement uses TRBV20-1 and TRBJ2-5; 8 bases match TRBD2. This CDR3 has 14 residues. V was clipped by 7 bases and J by 1 base; unmatched bases: 8. CDR1 and CDR2 from the germline V gene are DFQATT and SNEGSKA (reference sequence). The CDR3 sequence: CSVPSGGFQETQYF. CDR3 DNA sequence: TGCAGTGTCCCCAGCGGGGGCTTCCAAGAGACCCAGTACTTC.

This chain connects TRBV2 to TRBJ1-5; maybe TRBD1 (5 bases). Per germline, CDR1 SNHLY and CDR2 FYNNEI. The CDR3 extends over 15 amino acids. Trimming cost V 1 base and J 1 base, with 8 bases left between them. Here the CDR3 reads CASSEGGASNQPQHF. The CDR3 DNA is TGTGCCAGCAGTGAAGGGGGCGCGAGCAATCAGCCCCAGCATTTT.

Ten or more counts support this clonotype. CDR3 amino acids: CASSEPSGQTHYEQYF. The CDR3 DNA is TGTGCCAGCAGTGAACCGTCGGGACAGACCCACTACGAGCAGTACTTC. The V call is TRBV25-1, the J call TRBJ2-7, with 7 bases fitting TRBD1. V lost 2 bases and J lost 3; bases outside the gene matches: 10. This CDR3 has 16 amino acids. Looked up from germline, CDR1 is MGHDK and CDR2 is SYGVNS.

This chain links TRBV11-1 with TRBJ1-5; weak D call: TRBD1 (5 bases). V was clipped by 6 bases and J by 2 bases, with 17 bases between them. Germline loops: CDR1 SGHAT, CDR2 FQDESV (reference sequence). This CDR3 region has 16 residues. The CDR3 nucleotides are TGTGCCAGCAGTCGAACAGGTCTCTTTGGCAATCAGCCCCAGCATTTT. Encoded protein: CASSRTGLFGNQPQHF.

This clonotype showed up many times. V and J are TRBV15 and TRBJ1-1; D is unclear. From germline, CDR1 is LNHNV and CDR2 YYDKDF (reference sequence). The CDR3 totals 14 residues. The V gene lost 0 bases and the J gene lost 1 base, with 6 bases spanning the gap. The CDR3 is CATSRDQRNTEAFF. The DNA of the CDR3 is TGTGCCACCAGCAGAGATCAGAGGAACACTGAAGCTTTCTTT.

This clonotype was picked up many times. J is TRBJ2-5 and V is TRBV2; 7 positions agree with TRBD2. CDR3 size: 12 residues. The germline CDR1 and CDR2 sequences are SNHLY and FYNNEI. V was clipped by 6 bases and J by 5 bases; unmatched bases: 3. The CDR3 DNA sequence: TGTGCCAGCAGCCGGGAGGAGGAGACCCAGTACTTC. Its translation: CASSREEETQYF.

To note about this clonotype: This clone may be a read error of a much larger clone one base away. The chain recombines TRBV12-3 or TRBV12-4 with TRBJ1-1; D gene unclear. This CDR3 has 15 amino acids. CDR3 in amino acids: CASSLGDIWNTEACF. The CDR3 DNA is TGTGCCAGCAGTTTAGGAGATATCTGGAACACTGAAGCTTGCTTT.

V is TRBV11-2 and J is TRBJ2-6, with D possibly being TRBD2 (5 bases). The CDR3 is made up of 17 amino acids. Looked up from germline, CDR1 is SGHAT and CDR2 is FQNNGV. V lost 6 bases to trimming and J lost 4 bases, with 19 bases between them. The CDR3 loop is CASSSLTDPGGANVLTF. Written as DNA, the CDR3 is TGTGCCAGCAGTTCTCTAACAGACCCGGGGGGGGCCAACGTCCTGACTTTC.